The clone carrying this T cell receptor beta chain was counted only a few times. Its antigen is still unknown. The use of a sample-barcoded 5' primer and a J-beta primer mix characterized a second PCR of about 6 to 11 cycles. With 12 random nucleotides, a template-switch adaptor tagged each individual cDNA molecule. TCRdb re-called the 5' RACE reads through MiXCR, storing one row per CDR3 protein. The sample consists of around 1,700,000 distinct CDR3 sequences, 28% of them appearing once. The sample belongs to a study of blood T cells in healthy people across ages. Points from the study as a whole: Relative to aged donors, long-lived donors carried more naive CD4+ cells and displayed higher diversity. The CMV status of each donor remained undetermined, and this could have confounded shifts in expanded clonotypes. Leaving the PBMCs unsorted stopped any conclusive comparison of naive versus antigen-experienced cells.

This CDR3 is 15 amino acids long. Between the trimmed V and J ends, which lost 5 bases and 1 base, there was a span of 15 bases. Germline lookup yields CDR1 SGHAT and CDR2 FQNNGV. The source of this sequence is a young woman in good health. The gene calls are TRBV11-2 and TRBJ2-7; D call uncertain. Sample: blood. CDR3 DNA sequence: TGTGCCAGCAGCACGCAACCCGGGTCATCCTACGAGCAGTACTTC. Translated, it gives CASSTQPGSSYEQYF.